The entry that follows covers one T cell receptor (beta chain) sequence. It has no known antigen specificity. Base qualities were left out, and no much larger clone turns up one base away. The germline V gene (reference sequence) sets CDR1 to LGHDT and CDR2 to YNNKEL. Inclusive of the bounding cysteine and phenylalanine, the CDR3 is 13 residues long. The DNA shown is the 39-base CDR3, in frame from base 1. V lost 4 bases and J lost 4 bases; the stretch between them is 8 bases long. The data were taken from a study of blood T cell repertoires in COVID-19 (TCRdb year 2020). In the study overall: Samples from collaborators originated in the United States, Italy and Spain and spanned both the acute and convalescent phases of COVID-19. The prospective study material was composed of cDNA or gDNA derived from T cells, B-cell-depleted T cells, or PBMCs. Deeply sampled blood TCRbeta repertoires from subjects exposed to, actively infected with, or recovered from COVID-19 were included in the dataset. The repertoires were made available in a free public database intended to serve as a resource for research on the immune response to SARS-CoV-2. The samples were drawn from the first 160 participants of the ongoing ImmuneRACE study and from 950 to 1,500 subjects provided by 6 global collaborators. Sample metadata almost always included a de-identified subject ID, COVID-19 status, age in years and sex. Where available, HLA class I and class II types were obtained from metadata supplied by the sample provider rather than from assay-based typing. Broad study findings and their caveats: The amount of clinical and demographic metadata varied by source and participant and was provided uncurated.

The collaborating institutions used their own protocols to collect whole blood in K2EDTA tubes. For TCRbeta analysis, collaborator samples were shipped as frozen whole blood, as isolated PBMCs, or as DNA extracted from either sample type. TCRbeta CDR3 regions were amplified from genomic DNA using the immunoSEQ Assay, a bias-controlled multiplex PCR. The paper's processing steps were these. Nucleated cell counts per sample were estimated from amplification of reference gene primers within the assay. To quantify the absolute abundance of each unique TCRbeta CDR3 rearrangement, sequence reads were collapsed and filtered. For each sample, productive Simpson clonality was calculated as the square root of Simpson's diversity index over productive rearrangements. TCRdb provides this immuneACCESS table in a form limited to in-frame rearrangements. Some clones are lacking; in checked studies, under half of them reflect an unresolved V gene, and why the rest are absent is not known. V, J and clone size reflect that table, while D and trimming were determined from the DNA. The sample table contains roughly 52,000 clones; only one count was recorded for roughly 80% of them. Approximately 6% of the sample rests with the top ten.

The sequence came from a human donor in a cohort sampled during active or convalescent COVID-19. This receptor chain uses TRBV3-1 (or the pseudogene TRBV3-2) and TRBJ1-5; no D gene can be assigned with confidence. Sequenced input: peripheral blood. The CDR3 reads as follows: CASSPSGNQPQHF. The DNA is as follows: TGTGCCAGCAGCCCCTCCGGGAATCAGCCCCAGCATTTT.